Each of the 8 T cell receptor beta chains below was sequenced from the same sample in a study of naive and memory T cell subsets (dated by TCRdb to 2017 to 2019). The receptor library was made with UMI-ligation and nested PCR. The instrument was an Illumina MiSeq. The beta constant-region primer consisted of an equimolar mixture of two oligonucleotides that together covered TRBC1 and TRBC2. The raw public reads went through TCRdb reprocessing: fastp at Q25, MiXCR clone calling, in-frame beta chains kept. Every CDR3 protein is listed once, alongside the most common genes and DNA of its rows. Present in this sample are roughly 140,000 distinct CDR3 sequences, about 18% of which were seen just once. Jointly, the top ten make up roughly 0.13% of the sample. The sequenced sample consisted of naive CD4+ T cells from blood. According to the study, the label for this sample's cell subset or site signals: naive T cells, CD45RA high CD27+. The receptors come from a human donor in good health.

V usage is TRBV20-1 and J usage is TRBJ1-3; no reliable D call. This CDR3 is 15 amino acids long. From germline, CDR1 is DFQATT and CDR2 SNEGSKA (reference sequence). The V end was cut by 0 bases, the J end by 0 bases, with 9 bases between. The CDR3 region has the DNA TGCAGTGCTAGAGATCGTGGCTTCTCTGGAAACACCATATATTTT. Its translation: CSARDRGFSGNTIYF.

This clonotype appeared a single time. As the CDR3 is not closed by the conserved phenylalanine or tryptophan, this likely results from a read error. The genes are TRBV12-3 or TRBV12-4 and TRBJ1-1; a weak D match, TRBD1 (5 bases). The CDR3 is 13 residues long. The ends were cut back, 5 bases at V and 0 bases at J, with 7 bases in the middle. The CDR3 protein is CASSRGLNTEAFC. CDR3 coding DNA: TGTGCCAGCAGTCGGGGCCTGAACACTGAAGCTTTCTGT.

This sequence joins TRBV25-1 and TRBJ2-1; TRBD2 matches 10 bases. Germline trimming cut 2 bases from V and 3 bases from J; bases unmatched to any gene: 1. The CDR3 is made up of 15 amino acids. Germline-derived CDR1 and CDR2 are MGHDK and SYGVNS. In nucleotides, the CDR3 is TGTGCCAGCAGTGAACCTAGCGGGGGCTACAATGAGCAGTTCTTC. It codes for CASSEPSGGYNEQFF.

The V and J genes are TRBV20-1 and TRBJ1-5; TRBD1 matches at 7 bases. Germline V CDR1 and CDR2: DFQATT, SNEGSKA (reference sequence). The length of the CDR3 is 14 residues. V lost 3 bases and J lost 6; bases outside the gene matches: 8. The CDR3 nucleotides read TGCAGTGCTAGTAGGGGACAGAGGGTTCAGCCCCAGCATTTT. The encoded protein is CSASRGQRVQPQHF.

This clonotype appeared many times. The chain has TRBV12-3 or TRBV12-4 and TRBJ1-1; 7 positions match TRBD1. This CDR3 is built from 13 residues. Trimming cost V 3 bases and J 4 bases; bases outside gene matches: 2. CDR3 bases: TGTGCCAGCAGTTTTCCAGGGGGCACTGAAGCTTTCTTT. It codes for CASSFPGGTEAFF.

The rearrangement joins TRBV7-7 to TRBJ2-7; no clear D. This CDR3 contains 13 residues. Trimming took 1 base from V and 6 from J, leaving 10 bases between them. CDR1 and CDR2 (germline): SSHAT, FNYEAQ (reference sequence). In nucleotides, the CDR3 is TGTGCCAGCAGCTTAGTGCGGAGCTCCGAGCAGTACTTC. Its protein product is CASSLVRSSEQYF.

This clonotype was counted a few times. The chain recombines TRBV15 with TRBJ1-3; TRBD1 matches 7 bases. This CDR3 region has 15 residues. Per germline, CDR1 LNHNV and CDR2 YYDKDF (reference sequence). J gave up 0 bases and V 4 bases, and 3 bases lay outside the gene matches. The CDR3 DNA is TGTGCCACCAGCAAGGGACAGCCCTCTGGAAACACCATATATTTT. Translating it yields CATSKGQPSGNTIYF. The full variable domain, completed using reference TRBV15 and TRBJ1-3, is DAMVIQNPRYQVTQFGKPVTLSCSQTLNHNVMYWYQQKSSQAPKLLFHYYDKDFNNEADTPDNFQSRRPNTSFCFLDIRSPGLGDTAMYLCATSKGQPSGNTIYFGEGSWLTVV.

This chain connects TRBV29-1 to TRBJ2-1; D is perhaps TRBD1 or TRBD2 (5 bases each). The CDR3 runs 14 residues. From germline, CDR1 is SQVTM and CDR2 ANQGSEA. This CDR3 reads CSHKGSRSYNEQFF. CDR3 in DNA: TGCAGTCACAAGGGGAGTCGGTCCTACAATGAGCAGTTCTTC.